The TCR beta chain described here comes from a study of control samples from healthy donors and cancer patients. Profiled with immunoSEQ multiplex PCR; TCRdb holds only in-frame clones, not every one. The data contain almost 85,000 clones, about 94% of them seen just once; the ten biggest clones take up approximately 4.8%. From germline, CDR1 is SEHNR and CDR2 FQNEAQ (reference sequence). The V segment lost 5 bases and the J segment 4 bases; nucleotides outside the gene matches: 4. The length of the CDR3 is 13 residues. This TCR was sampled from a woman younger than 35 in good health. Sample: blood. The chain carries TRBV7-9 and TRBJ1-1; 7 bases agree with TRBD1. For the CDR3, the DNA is TGTGCCAGCAGCAGCACAGGGGTCACTGAAGCTTTCTTT. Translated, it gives CASSSTGVTEAFF.